This record looks at one TCR beta chain sequence and its context. Its target is not known. The read ends 3 residues early relative to the CDR3; the germline J gene fills the gap. Here immunoSEQ multiplex PCR was the method, and the copy in TCRdb shows in-frame clones only, minus some. Its table records about 27,000 clones. The data originate from a study of T cells in women clearing cervical HPV infection. In the study overall: Case blood drawn at lesion detection; control blood after infection cleared. Study-wide points: Each sample's T-cell count was unknown, possibly confounding richness.

CDR1 is DFQATT and CDR2 is SNEGSKA in the germline V gene (reference sequence). The CDR3 length is 13 residues. V gave up 3 bases and J gave up 1 base, with 6 bases separating them. This chain links TRBV20-1 with TRBJ2-2; D unclear. The specimen was blood buffy coat. This clonotype was obtained from a woman between 18 and 75 years old with a cervical HPV16 infection that either progressed to CIN3+ or cleared (not recorded which). Incomplete CDR3 DNA: TGCAGTGCTAGCCCTTGGAACACCGGGGAG. This codes for CSASPWNTGE. The complete CDR3 reads CSASPWNTGELFF.